This TCR beta chain was sequenced in a study of OX40 agonist ivuxolimab in advanced cancers. Study-wide context: In this trial design, patients received ivuxolimab intravenously at 0.01 to 10 mg/kg every 2 weeks. Partial responses were achieved by three patients, of whom one had hepatocellular carcinoma and two had cutaneous melanoma.

Some clones are missing from TCRdb's copy, which holds only in-frame ones; the method was immunoSEQ multiplex PCR. The data contain about 35,000 clones, 65% to 85% of them singletons. The CDR3 contains 14 residues. CDR1 is SEHNR and CDR2 is FQNEAQ in the germline V gene (reference sequence). Trimming at V came to 5 bases and at J to 6 bases, leaving 6 bases not matched to a gene. The receptor was derived from an adult with an advanced solid tumor such as melanoma, head and neck, liver or kidney cancer. V gene TRBV7-9 combines with J gene TRBJ2-1, with 8 bases aligning to TRBD2. Sequenced material: CD4+ or CD8+ T cells sorted from blood, taken in a trial of the OX40 agonist ivuxolimab. CDR3 sequence: CASSLGTSPNEQFF. In nucleotides, the CDR3 is TGTGCCAGCAGCCTCGGGACTAGTCCCAATGAGCAGTTCTTC.